This record covers a single T cell receptor beta chain. Its specific antigen is unknown. Within one base of it there is no much larger clone, and no base qualities were kept. This sample was taken from a study of blood T cell repertoires in COVID-19 (dated by TCRdb to between 2020 and 2021). The study in broad terms: Samples from collaborators originated in the United States, Italy and Spain and spanned both the acute and convalescent phases of COVID-19. The repertoires were released in a freely available public database intended as a resource for research on the immune response to SARS-CoV-2. The material from the prospective study consisted of cDNA or gDNA derived from T cells, B-cell-depleted T cells, or PBMCs. Subjects who had been exposed to COVID-19, were actively infected with it, or had recovered from it provided the deeply sampled blood TCRbeta repertoires that made up the dataset. HLA class I and class II types, where available, came from metadata supplied by the sample provider rather than from assay-based typing. A de-identified subject ID, COVID-19 status, age in years and sex were almost always included in the sample metadata. The samples were drawn from the first 160 participants of the ongoing ImmuneRACE study and from 1,254 subjects provided by 6 global collaborators.

What the work shows at the level of the full study, not this receptor alone: How much clinical and demographic metadata was included differed by source and by participant, and the metadata was provided uncurated.

Enrolling through a virtual design, the prospective study's participants ranged in age from roughly 18 to 95 years and lived across 24 United States geographic areas. In the prospective study, cohorts were assigned on the basis of participant-reported clinical history obtained from a screening survey and a study questionnaire. Exposed participants were defined as having been in contact with someone with a PCR-confirmed or clinician-diagnosed COVID-19 case within 2 weeks of study entry. In the prospective study, mobile phlebotomists collected whole blood, serum and a nasopharyngeal or oropharyngeal swab from each participant. Additional blood draws and questionnaires over an approximately 2-month period could optionally be provided by prospective study participants. Blood samples from the prospective study were shipped frozen or at room temperature prior to DNA extraction. The immunoSEQ Assay, a bias-controlled multiplex PCR, was used to amplify TCRbeta CDR3 regions from genomic DNA. The study's own analysis went as follows. The number of nucleated cells in each sample was estimated from the amplification of reference gene primers within the assay. Sequence reads were collapsed and filtered to measure the absolute abundance of every unique TCRbeta CDR3 rearrangement. For each sample, productive Simpson clonality was calculated as the square root of Simpson's diversity index over productive rearrangements. Entries here come from immuneACCESS through TCRdb and include only in-frame sequences with V and J called. Some clones fail to appear in such tables; in the studies checked, an unresolved V gene covers under half of the shortfall, and the cause of the remainder is unknown. That table is the source of V, J and clone size, and D and trimming were worked out from the DNA. The sample has more than 150,000 clones on record, approximately 80% of them singletons. Of the sample, 13% to 15% falls within the top ten clones.

The CDR3 contains 14 residues, cysteine and phenylalanine counted. The read is trimmed to its CDR3 DNA, 42 bases read in frame from base 1. Between the V and J ends, shortened by 0 bases and 6 bases respectively, the junction contains 12 bases. From a lookup of the germline V gene, CDR1 and CDR2 are SGDLS and YYNGEE. The specimen sequenced was PBMCs or T cells enriched from blood (not recorded which). The sequence came from a man between 60 and 75 years old who had been exposed to COVID-19. The chain uses TRBV9 and TRBJ1-1; the D gene assignment is ambiguous. The CDR3 region reads CASSVVRSSAEAFF. The base sequence is TGTGCCAGCAGCGTAGTGAGGTCCTCCGCTGAAGCTTTCTTT.